This T cell receptor beta chain was found in a study of blood T cell repertoires in COVID-19. Study background: The United States, Italy and Spain provided the acute and convalescent COVID-19 samples. PBMCs, B-cell-depleted T cells, or T cells provided the cDNA or gDNA that made up the material.

The table came from immunoSEQ multiplex PCR; TCRdb's copy has only in-frame clones and leaves some out. Among over 350,000 clones listed, just over 90% were seen once. J was trimmed by 7 bases and V by 3 bases; bases with no gene match: 4. This CDR3 region has 14 residues. Germline V gives CDR1 SEHNR, CDR2 FQNEAQ (reference sequence). Everyone who took part was roughly 18 to 89 years old, and they came from some 23 US areas. The study assigned cohorts using participant-reported clinical history. Sequencing was carried out using PBMCs or T cells enriched from blood (not recorded which). The chain joins TRBV7-9 to TRBJ1-2, with 11 bases fitting TRBD1. This clonotype was obtained from a middle-aged woman who had been exposed to COVID-19. CDR3 loop: CASSLGQGVSGYTF. The CDR3 DNA reads TGTGCCAGCAGCTTGGGACAGGGGGTCAGTGGCTACACCTTC. Filled out from reference TRBV7-9 and TRBJ1-2, the complete variable domain reads DTGVSQNPRHKITKRGQNVTFRCDPISEHNRLYWYRQTLGQGPEFLTYFQNEAQLEKSRLLSDRFSAERPKGSFSTLEIQRTEQGDSAMYLCASSLGQGVSGYTFGSGTRLTVV.